Below, 11 T cell receptor beta chains from the same sample are listed, as sequenced in a study of blood T cell repertoires in COVID-19. Profiling relied on immunoSEQ multiplex PCR, and the TCRdb table lists in-frame clones only, not all of them. The sample yields around 160,000 clones, 80% to 95% seen once. The sequenced material came from peripheral blood. These receptors came from a woman in her sixties with COVID-19, enrolled during active disease.

The gene calls are TRBV7-9 and TRBJ1-1; no firm D call. This CDR3 region has 13 residues. The germline V gene has CDR1 SEHNR and CDR2 FQNEAQ (reference sequence). The V and J ends lost 2 bases and 8 bases respectively, with 12 bases between them. The CDR3 DNA is TGTGCCAGCAGCTTATTGGCCGTCCTCGAAGCTTTCTTT. It yields the protein CASSLLAVLEAFF.

This clone appeared a few times. The sample has other DNA sequences that encode this CDR3 too. This chain links TRBV19 with TRBJ2-7, with TRBD1 matching 9 bases. Unmatched junction bases numbered 6, after V lost 5 bases and J lost 4 bases. The V gene's germline CDR1 is LNHDA and CDR2 SQIVND (reference sequence). The CDR3 is 14 amino acids. The CDR3 sequence is CASSVRQGGYEQYF. CDR3 sequence (DNA): TGTGCCAGTAGTGTGCGACAGGGGGGTTACGAGCAGTACTTC.

The chain employs TRBV30 and TRBJ1-6; D ambiguous. V was trimmed by 3 bases and J by 8 bases, leaving 11 bases between them. Germline V gene data show CDR1 as GTSNPN and CDR2 as SVGIG (reference sequence). This CDR3 comprises 13 residues. The chain's CDR3 is CAWSQYRDSPLHF. The CDR3 DNA sequence: TGTGCCTGGAGCCAATATCGGGATTCACCCCTCCACTTT.

The genes are TRBV25-1 and TRBJ2-3; perhaps TRBD2 as D (6 bases). The germline CDR1 and CDR2 sequences are MGHDK and SYGVNS. This CDR3 has 15 residues. The V end lost 2 bases, the J end lost 1 base, and 10 bases lay between the germline ends. The CDR3 loop reads CASSEAGIGTDTQYF. CDR3 DNA: TGTGCCAGCAGTGAAGCGGGGATTGGCACAGATACGCAGTATTTT.

The rearrangement links TRBV18 to TRBJ2-7, with 9 bases aligning to TRBD1. Germline V gives CDR1 KGHSH, CDR2 LQKENI. The CDR3 spans 14 residues. The V gene end was trimmed by 8 bases and the J gene end by 5 bases; junction bases not matched to a gene: 10. The CDR3 nucleotides are TGTGCCAGCACATGGGGGACAGGGTTTGACGAGCAGTACTTC. This gives the protein CASTWGTGFDEQYF.

This rearrangement joins TRBV7-2 to TRBJ1-6; tentatively, D is TRBD1 (6 bases). Per the germline V gene, CDR1 is SGHTA and CDR2 is FQGNSA. V dropped 4 bases and J dropped 9 bases, with 13 bases sitting between them. The CDR3 runs 14 residues. CDR3 DNA sequence: TGTGCCAGCAGCTGGCAGGGGAGTAGTTCACCCCTCCACTTT. It is translated as CASSWQGSSSPLHF.

The CDR3 bases are TGTGCCAGCATTCTCGAGAGTAGCAATCAGCCCCAGCATTTT. This gives the protein CASILESSNQPQHF. V is TRBV6-6 and J is TRBJ1-5; no clear D. Trimming pared 7 bases from V and 0 bases from J, leaving 10 bases between. This CDR3 is 14 amino acids long. CDR1 is MNHNY and CDR2 is SVGAGI in the germline V gene (reference sequence).

This sequence joins TRBV11-2 and TRBJ2-2, with a tentative D call TRBD1 (6 bases). This CDR3 has 15 residues. Germline V gene sequence: CDR1 SGHAT, CDR2 FQNNGV. V lost 5 bases and J 4 bases, leaving 14 bases between the germline ends. CDR3 residues: CASSKNRVGTGELFF. CDR3 sequence (DNA): TGTGCCAGCAGCAAAAACAGGGTGGGCACCGGGGAGCTGTTTTTT.

The chain is built from TRBV9 and TRBJ2-3, with 14 bases aligning to TRBD2. Losses at the gene ends were 0 bases for V and 4 bases for J; bases not matched to a gene: 10. CDR3 length equals 19 residues. The germline gives CDR1 SGDLS, CDR2 YYNGEE. The CDR3 loop is CASSVGGLAGGPRADTQYF. The CDR3, as DNA: TGTGCCAGCAGCGTAGGAGGACTAGCGGGGGGCCCGCGGGCAGATACGCAGTATTTT.

The chain joins TRBV11-3 to TRBJ1-1, with TRBD1 as a possible D gene (5 bases). V gave up 5 bases and J gave up 6 bases, with 13 bases separating them. This CDR3 region has 13 residues. Germline CDR1 is SGHNT and CDR2 is YENEEA. CDR3 amino acids: CASSLRVSAEAFF. The CDR3 bases are TGTGCCAGCAGCCTCAGGGTAAGCGCTGAAGCTTTCTTT.

This chain links TRBV18 with TRBJ2-7; D is uncertain. This CDR3 spans 14 amino acids. Germline CDR1 and CDR2: KGHSH and LQKENI. V lost 0 bases and J lost 2, with 8 bases in between. This CDR3 is CASSPPSHAYEQYF. Written as DNA, the CDR3 is TGTGCCAGCTCACCACCTTCCCATGCCTACGAGCAGTACTTC.